This T cell receptor beta chain emerged from a study of T cell clonotyping in hematopoietic cell transplantation. The overall study: Pretransplant recipient samples were taken after cytoreduction. Study results and caveats: Without cell sorting, CD4 versus CD8 contributions remain unresolved.

Trimming shortened V by 6 bases and J by 0 bases, and 11 bases separated the two germline ends. Germline V gene lookup returns CDR1 LGHNA and CDR2 YSLEER. CDR3 length equals 15 residues. The repertoire was sequenced with immunoSEQ multiplex PCR; TCRdb's copy has only in-frame clones and lacks some. The data contain around 21,000 clones, 70% to 85% of them singletons. Details on this clone: The antigen remains undetermined.

The time point denotes: recipient sample about 28 days before transplant, after cytoreduction. This TCR was recovered from a man aged 55 to 70 with acute myeloid leukemia. Some clones in this sample may be carry-over from other donors' samples. The rearrangement joins TRBV4-3 to TRBJ1-4; no clear D. The material sequenced was peripheral blood mononuclear cells, taken before stem cell transplant. CDR3 nucleotide sequence: TGCGCCAGCAGTTTGACTGAATCAACTAATGAAAAACTGTTTTTT. It yields the protein CASSLTESTNEKLFF.